These T cell receptor beta chains were read from a single sample in a study of T cell responses to AZD1222 COVID-19 vaccine. Repertoires were generated with immunoSEQ multiplex PCR, while TCRdb's copy carries only in-frame clones and drops some. The sample records some 180,000 clones, 85% to 95% being singletons. The sequenced sample was peripheral blood, obtained on day 0 of AZD1222 vaccination. Receptors originate from an adult in good health. Each CDR3 is given with its conserved first and last residue. Each record gives: clone size, V gene, CDR3 protein. Expanded clones are given a class, and other clones once, few, many or no size at all.

clone size: .
V gene: TRBV28
CDR3 protein: CASSSGQENEKLFF

clone size: .
V gene: TRBV19
CDR3 protein: CASSPRVGNTIYF

clone size: .
V gene: TRBV5-4
CDR3 protein: CASSEDREGDYEQYF

clone size: .
V gene: TRBV7-9
CDR3 protein: CASSLWADAEAFF

clone size: .
V gene: TRBV5-6
CDR3 protein: CASSFAGEAFF

clone size: .
V gene: TRBV11-3
CDR3 protein: CASSLPEADEQYF

clone size: few
V gene: TRBV7-9
CDR3 protein: CASSLVQGNTGELFF

clone size: .
V gene: TRBV28
CDR3 protein: CASYPTGRDTQYF

clone size: .
V gene: TRBV7-9
CDR3 protein: CASSLGPNNQPQHF

clone size: .
V gene: TRBV7-9
CDR3 protein: CASSLGGLGRRNEQFF

clone size: .
V gene: TRBV6-1
CDR3 protein: CASSALGRSSGANVLTF

clone size: .
V gene: TRBV18
CDR3 protein: CASSRGNTEAFF

clone size: .
V gene: TRBV28
CDR3 protein: CAADTELAGGLFTDTQYF

clone size: few
V gene: TRBV18
CDR3 protein: CASSPRVGTNTEAFF

clone size: .
V gene: TRBV2
CDR3 protein: CASSDGFNYGYTF

clone size: .
V gene: TRBV3-1/TRBV3-2
CDR3 protein: CASSKTSGWGTDTQYF

clone size: .
V gene: TRBV5-6
CDR3 protein: CASKYGSATNEKLFF

clone size: .
V gene: TRBV10-3
CDR3 protein: CAISESWDNSYEQYF

clone size: .
V gene: TRBV2
CDR3 protein: CAGHLRDRDNEQFF

clone size: .
V gene: TRBV19
CDR3 protein: CASSTTREGVLNEQFF

clone size: .
V gene: TRBV5-6
CDR3 protein: CASSWRGGANYGYTF

clone size: .
V gene: TRBV5-1
CDR3 protein: CASSLDLRANEAFF

clone size: .
V gene: TRBV4-1
CDR3 protein: CASGRGYNEQFF

clone size: .
V gene: TRBV5-6
CDR3 protein: CASSLYSYEQYF

clone size: .
V gene: TRBV24-1
CDR3 protein: CATGRGTGVLVSNQPQHF

clone size: few
V gene: TRBV19
CDR3 protein: CASSSQGAGAFF

clone size: .
V gene: TRBV3-1/TRBV3-2
CDR3 protein: CASSLRGNSPLHF

clone size: .
V gene: TRBV6-5
CDR3 protein: CASFRGLREAFF

clone size: .
V gene: TRBV3-1/TRBV3-2
CDR3 protein: CASSGGYGYTF

clone size: .
V gene: TRBV27
CDR3 protein: CASSFQAGQGYEQYF

clone size: .
V gene: TRBV7-2
CDR3 protein: CASSVEGVPDGYTF

clone size: once
V gene: TRBV7-8
CDR3 protein: CASSLGLTFAHEKLFF

clone size: .
V gene: TRBV19
CDR3 protein: CASSMGQGIANTEAFF

clone size: .
V gene: TRBV5-1
CDR3 protein: CASSLRGHMNTEAFF

clone size: .
V gene: TRBV6-5
CDR3 protein: CASSTTGIRGYTF

clone size: few
V gene: TRBV19
CDR3 protein: CASSTSLHQGNEQFF

clone size: once
V gene: TRBV25-1
CDR3 protein: CASRQTGTQETQYF

clone size: .
V gene: TRBV7-2
CDR3 protein: CASSLGGGRGSSPLHF

clone size: .
V gene: TRBV6-6
CDR3 protein: CASRDFQGTEAFF

clone size: .
V gene: TRBV5-6
CDR3 protein: CASSFDRGQPQHF

clone size: .
V gene: TRBV3-1/TRBV3-2
CDR3 protein: CASSQGWGGQVLGYTF

clone size: .
V gene: TRBV5-1
CDR3 protein: CASRTNGQGSSYEQYF

clone size: .
V gene: TRBV5-6
CDR3 protein: CASTTRGPDTQYF

clone size: .
V gene: TRBV5-5
CDR3 protein: CASSSLPKGRGEKLFF

clone size: .
V gene: TRBV30
CDR3 protein: CAWSGRMNTEAFF

clone size: .
V gene: TRBV9
CDR3 protein: CASSPQGGRAYEQYF

clone size: .
V gene: TRBV4-1
CDR3 protein: CASSQEIRGWNEQFF

clone size: .
V gene: TRBV9
CDR3 protein: CASSVGGGFDTEAFF

clone size: .
V gene: TRBV12-1
CDR3 protein: CASSFPEQTAAALF

clone size: once
V gene: TRBV10-1
CDR3 protein: CASSAAQGYGYTF

clone size: .
V gene: TRBV10-3
CDR3 protein: CATLATQVPGSSYNEQFF

clone size: .
V gene: TRBV12-3/TRBV12-4
CDR3 protein: CASSLRAYGYTF

clone size: .
V gene: TRBV11-2
CDR3 protein: CASRDIRDRAYGYTF

clone size: .
V gene: TRBV7-9
CDR3 protein: CASSAQGGINYGYTF

clone size: .
V gene: TRBV7-8
CDR3 protein: CASSLDSRALGPHQPQHF

clone size: once
V gene: TRBV3-1/TRBV3-2
CDR3 protein: CASSQGDMNTEAFF

clone size: .
V gene: TRBV4-2
CDR3 protein: CASSQVGAGLEAGDYGYTF